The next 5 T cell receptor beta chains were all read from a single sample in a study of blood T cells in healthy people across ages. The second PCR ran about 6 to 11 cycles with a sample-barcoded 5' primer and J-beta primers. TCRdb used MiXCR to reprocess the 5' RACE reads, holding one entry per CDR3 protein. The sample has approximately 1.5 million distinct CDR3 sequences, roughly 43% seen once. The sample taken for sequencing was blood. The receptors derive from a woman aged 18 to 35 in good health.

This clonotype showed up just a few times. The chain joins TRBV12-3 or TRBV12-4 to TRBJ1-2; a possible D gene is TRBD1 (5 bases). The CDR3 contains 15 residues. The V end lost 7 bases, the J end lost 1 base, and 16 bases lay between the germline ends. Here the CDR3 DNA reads TGTGCCAGCACCCCGACCGGGGACTTTAACTATGGCTACACCTTC. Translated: CASTPTGDFNYGYTF.

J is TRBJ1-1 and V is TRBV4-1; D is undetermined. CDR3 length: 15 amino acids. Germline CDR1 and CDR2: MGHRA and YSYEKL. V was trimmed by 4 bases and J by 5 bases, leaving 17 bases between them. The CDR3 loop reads CASSRPNSGRTEAFF. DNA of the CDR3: TGCGCCAGCAGCCGCCCAAACAGTGGGAGGACTGAAGCTTTCTTT.

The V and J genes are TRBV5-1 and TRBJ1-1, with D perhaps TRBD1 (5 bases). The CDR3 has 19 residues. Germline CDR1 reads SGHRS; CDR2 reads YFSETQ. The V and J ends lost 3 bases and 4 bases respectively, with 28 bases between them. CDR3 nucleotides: TGCGCCAGCAGCTCTACTCCGGGTTCCCGGGGCAGAAGTGGCACTGAAGCTTTCTTT. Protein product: CASSSTPGSRGRSGTEAFF.

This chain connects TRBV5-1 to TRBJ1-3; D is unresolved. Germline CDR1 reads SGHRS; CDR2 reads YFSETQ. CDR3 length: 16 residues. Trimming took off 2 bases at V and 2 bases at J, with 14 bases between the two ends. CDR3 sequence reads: CASSFWVTDAGNTIYF. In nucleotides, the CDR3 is TGCGCCAGCAGCTTCTGGGTCACCGACGCTGGAAACACCATATATTTT.

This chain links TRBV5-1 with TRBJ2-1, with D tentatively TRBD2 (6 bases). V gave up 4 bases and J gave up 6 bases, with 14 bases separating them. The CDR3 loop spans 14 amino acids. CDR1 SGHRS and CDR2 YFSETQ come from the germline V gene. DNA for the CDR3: TGCGCCAGCAGCCTCGTGGAGCGGGCCAATGAGCAGTTCTTC. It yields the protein CASSLVERANEQFF.